These 20 T cell receptor beta chains came from one sample sequenced in a study of blood T cell repertoires in COVID-19. Only in-frame clones appear in the TCRdb table, and some are missing; sequencing was by immunoSEQ multiplex PCR. The sample records fewer than 150,000 clones, 75% to 90% being singletons. The source material was peripheral blood. Receptors were obtained from a woman aged 45-65 years who had recovered from COVID-19.

This chain connects TRBV4-2 to TRBJ1-3, with no clear D. The length of the CDR3 is 15 residues. Germline assignment: CDR1 LGHNA and CDR2 YNFKEQ. V lost 4 bases to trimming and J lost 4 bases, with 14 bases between them. This CDR3 is CASSPPSGRGNTIYF. CDR3 DNA: TGTGCCAGCAGCCCCCCTTCCGGGAGAGGAAACACCATATATTTT.

The V and J genes are TRBV3-1 (or the pseudogene TRBV3-2) and TRBJ2-5; D is perhaps TRBD2 (6 bases). Germline assignment: CDR1 LGHDT and CDR2 YNNKEL (reference sequence). The CDR3 has 13 amino acids. The V end was cut by 0 bases, the J end by 9 bases, with 11 bases between. CDR3 DNA sequence: TGTGCCAGCAGCCAAGAGGTAGGGACTTCCCAGTACTTC. It translates to CASSQEVGTSQYF.

The rearrangement uses TRBV15 and TRBJ2-3, with D unclear. V was shortened by 0 bases and J by 4 bases, with 5 bases between the two germline ends. Per the germline V gene, CDR1 is LNHNV and CDR2 is YYDKDF (reference sequence). CDR3 length equals 13 residues. The CDR3 sequence is CATSRDRADTQYF. The CDR3 DNA follows: TGTGCCACCAGCAGAGATCGCGCAGATACGCAGTATTTT.

The chain joins TRBV11-2 to TRBJ1-5; D unresolved. CDR3 length: 15 residues. V lost 3 bases to trimming and J lost 2 bases, with 11 bases between them. Germline V lookup: CDR1 SGHAT, CDR2 FQNNGV. As DNA, the CDR3 is TGTGCCAGCAGCTTTACCCCCAGCGGCAATCAGCCCCAGCATTTT. Its protein product is CASSFTPSGNQPQHF. Combining the CDR3 with reference TRBV11-2 and TRBJ1-5 gives the whole variable domain EAGVAQSPRYKIIEKRQSVAFWCNPISGHATLYWYQQILGQGPKLLIQFQNNGVVDDSQLPKDRFSAERLKGVDSTLKIQPAKLEDSAVYLCASSFTPSGNQPQHFGDGTRLSIL.

V usage is TRBV5-1 and J usage is TRBJ2-2, with 11 bases fitting TRBD2. The CDR3 is made up of 16 amino acids. Germline assignment: CDR1 SGHRS and CDR2 YFSETQ. V was clipped by 2 bases and J by 1 base; unmatched bases: 1. CDR3 DNA sequence: TGCGCCAGCAGCTTTGGGACTAGCGGGAACACCGGGGAGCTGTTTTTT. As protein: CASSFGTSGNTGELFF. The full variable domain, completed using reference TRBV5-1 and TRBJ2-2, is KAGVTQTPRYLIKTRGQQVTLSCSPISGHRSVSWYQQTPGQGLQFLFEYFSETQRNKGNFPGRFSGRQFSNSRSEMNVSTLELGDSALYLCASSFGTSGNTGELFFGEGSRLTVL.

The chain has TRBV28 and TRBJ2-1, with a possible D match to TRBD2 (6 bases). Germline V gene lookup returns CDR1 MDHEN and CDR2 SYDVKM. V dropped 3 bases and J dropped 0 bases, with 24 bases sitting between them. The CDR3 consists of 20 residues. CDR3 loop: CASSFHLFGASSDSYNEQFF. As DNA, the CDR3 is TGTGCCAGCAGTTTTCACTTATTCGGGGCGTCTAGCGACTCCTACAATGAGCAGTTCTTC.

This sequence joins TRBV6-6 and TRBJ2-7; maybe TRBD1 (5 bases). The germline V gene encodes CDR1 MNHNY and CDR2 SVGAGI (reference sequence). V lost 1 base and J 1 base, leaving 8 bases between the germline ends. CDR3 size: 14 residues. The CDR3 nucleotides read TGTGCCAGCAGTTACTGGCAGGGATCCTACGAGCAGTACTTC. Protein sequence: CASSYWQGSYEQYF.

The rearrangement joins TRBV29-1 to TRBJ1-2, with D hard to call. The CDR3 spans 14 residues. Germline V CDR1 and CDR2: SQVTM, ANQGSEA. V lost 4 bases and J 0 bases, leaving 12 bases between the germline ends. The CDR3 loop is CSVGAMASNYGYTF. DNA of the CDR3: TGCAGCGTTGGGGCTATGGCTTCTAACTATGGCTACACCTTC.

The chain recombines TRBV6-5 with TRBJ1-4, with D possibly being TRBD1 (5 bases). The CDR3 length is 16 residues. Germline CDR1 reads MNHEY; CDR2 reads SVGAGI. V was shortened by 0 bases and J by 5 bases, with 13 bases between the two germline ends. The CDR3 here is CASSYSPWGSNEKLFF. CDR3 DNA sequence: TGTGCCAGCAGTTACTCCCCGTGGGGCAGCAATGAAAAACTGTTTTTT.

The rearrangement links TRBV20-1 to TRBJ2-3; 7 nucleotides agree with TRBD2. The CDR3 extends over 13 amino acids. After removal of 3 bases from V and 1 base from J, the junction contained 1 base not matched to a gene. Germline V gives CDR1 DFQATT, CDR2 SNEGSKA (reference sequence). CDR3 DNA: TGCAGTGCTAGTGGGGGGGGCACAGATACGCAGTATTTT. Translating gives CSASGGGTDTQYF.

The rearrangement uses TRBV19 and TRBJ2-7; 7 bases match TRBD2. Trimming cost V 4 bases and J 0 bases; bases outside gene matches: 6. The CDR3 loop spans 15 amino acids. Germline CDR1 is LNHDA and CDR2 is SQIVND (reference sequence). DNA of the CDR3: TGTGCCAGTAGTAGGTATCGCGGGAGCTCCTACGAGCAGTACTTC. Its protein product is CASSRYRGSSYEQYF.

The chain recombines TRBV7-2 with TRBJ1-4; D is ambiguous. Germline V gives CDR1 SGHTA, CDR2 FQGNSA. The CDR3 length is 12 residues. V was cut by 2 bases and J by 6 bases, with 4 bases left in between. The CDR3 sequence: CASSLRYEKLFF. DNA of the CDR3: TGTGCCAGCAGCTTACGGTATGAAAAACTGTTTTTT. Full variable domain (missing parts from reference TRBV7-2 and TRBJ1-4): GAGVSQSPSNKVTEKGKDVELRCDPISGHTALYWYRQSLGQGLEFLIYFQGNSAPDKSGLPSDRFSAERTGGSVSTLTIQRTQQEDSAVYLCASSLRYEKLFFGSGTQLSVL.

The J gene is TRBJ2-5, the V gene TRBV4-1, with D maybe TRBD2 (7 bases). There are 16 residues in the CDR3. The V gene lost 0 bases and the J gene lost 5 bases, with 16 bases spanning the gap. Per the germline V gene, CDR1 is MGHRA and CDR2 is YSYEKL. The CDR3 region is CASSQDSGGGWETQYF. The CDR3 DNA follows: TGCGCCAGCAGCCAAGATAGCGGCGGGGGCTGGGAGACCCAGTACTTC.

The V and J genes are TRBV7-9 and TRBJ1-1, with no clear D. The V end lost 3 bases, the J end lost 6 bases, and 8 bases lay between the germline ends. The germline V gene has CDR1 SEHNR and CDR2 FQNEAQ (reference sequence). This CDR3 region has 12 residues. CDR3 sequence (DNA): TGTGCCAGCAGCTTTCCAGGCGCTGAAGCTTTCTTT. Protein product: CASSFPGAEAFF.

The chain joins TRBV18 to TRBJ2-7, with D possibly TRBD1 on 5 matching bases. CDR1 KGHSH and CDR2 LQKENI come from the germline V gene. The length of the CDR3 is 15 residues. The V gene lost 3 bases and the J gene lost 2 bases, with 14 bases spanning the gap. The CDR3 reads CASSPVMTDTYEQYF. CDR3 coding DNA: TGTGCCAGCTCACCCGTCATGACAGATACCTACGAGCAGTACTTC.

This clone was counted once. V is TRBV13 and J is TRBJ2-3; 14 positions match TRBD2. The CDR3 has 16 residues. Germline CDR1 reads PRHDT; CDR2 reads FYEKMQ (reference sequence). V gave up 5 bases and J gave up 6 bases; unmatched junction bases: 7. The CDR3 DNA follows: TGTGCCAGCAGCCCGGGGACTAGCGGGGGTCCGGATACGCAGTATTTT. The encoded protein is CASSPGTSGGPDTQYF.

The chain links TRBV18 to TRBJ2-4; TRBD2 matches 7 bases. The germline gives CDR1 KGHSH, CDR2 LQKENI. Trimming took 1 base from V and 1 from J; bases not matched to a gene: 7. The CDR3 sequence is 17 residues long. For the CDR3, the DNA is TGTGCCAGCTCACCACTCGGGGGGAAAGGGGCCAAAAACATTCAGTACTTC. Translated, it gives CASSPLGGKGAKNIQYF.

The chain employs TRBV28 and TRBJ1-1; D gene ambiguous. The V gene lost 11 bases and the J gene lost 1 base, with 5 bases spanning the gap. The germline V gene encodes CDR1 MDHEN and CDR2 SYDVKM. The CDR3 loop spans 10 amino acids. The CDR3 sequence is CAVANTEAFF. CDR3 coding DNA: TGTGCCGTAGCGAACACTGAAGCTTTCTTT.

This clone showed up just a few times. The DNA of the CDR3 is TGTGCCAGCAGCTTAGCGCGGGGGACTAGATCCTACGAGCAGTACTTC. Protein product: CASSLARGTRSYEQYF. The chain combines TRBV7-9 with TRBJ2-7, with TRBD2 matching over 8 bases. This CDR3 spans 16 amino acids. Looked up from germline, CDR1 is SEHNR and CDR2 is FQNEAQ (reference sequence). The ends lost 0 bases at V and 1 base at J; junction bases unmatched: 5.

The V and J genes are TRBV18 and TRBJ1-2; 11 positions match TRBD1. The germline V gene has CDR1 KGHSH and CDR2 LQKENI. The V and J ends lost 6 bases and 4 bases, in that order; junction bases with no gene match: 7. The CDR3 is 15 residues long. The CDR3 is CASSPGTGGPYGYTF. The CDR3 DNA sequence: TGTGCCAGCTCCCCCGGGACAGGGGGGCCCTATGGCTACACCTTC.